The clone carrying this TCR beta chain has a count of ten or more. Its antigen remains unidentified. The data were obtained in a study of T cell repertoires in cytomegalovirus infection. As for the study in general: CMV infection together with matching HLA type was indicated by public TCR beta signatures. Study conclusions and caveats: It was HLA-C-restricted CMV-specific TCR beta clonotypes that dominated the response ex vivo.

This CDR3 region has 15 residues. V trimming: 7 bases; J trimming: 4 bases; junction bases outside the gene matches: 7. The germline V gene encodes CDR1 SNHLY and CDR2 FYNNEI. TCRdb analysed the reads with MiXCR anew, one entry per CDR3 protein. This table holds tens of thousands of distinct CDR3 sequences, more than 3% found once. The specimen was PBMCs. This chain uses TRBV2 with TRBJ2-7; 13 bases match TRBD2. The source is a human donor in good health (CMV status not recorded). Some clones in this sample may be carry-over from other donors' samples. The CDR3 here is CASNTRTSGRYEQYF. The CDR3 DNA sequence: TGTGCCAGCAACACTCGGACTAGCGGGAGATACGAGCAGTACTTC.